This T cell receptor beta chain originates from a study of regulatory T cells in long-lasting Graves disease (dated by TCRdb to the early 2020s). A note on the overall study: Newly diagnosed Graves' disease patients had taken antithyroid drugs for less than 3 months. The study was conducted in China and was registered as a clinical trial. Peripheral blood TCR sequencing and RNA sequencing compared persistent Graves' disease patients with newly diagnosed Graves' disease patients. A total of 33 samples underwent TCR sequencing: around 13 from persistent and around 20 from newly diagnosed Graves' disease patients.

Library preparation employed multiplex PCR. TCRdb lists the instrument as Illumina HiSeq 4000. CDR3 regions were amplified by Arm-PCR with iRepertoire HTBI primers to construct TCR beta libraries. PCR products were gel purified before sequencing. The authors' analysis ran thus. Across samples, about 63 TRBV and 13 to 15 TRBJ segments were identified and used for gene usage analysis of CDR3 amino acid clonotypes. COPE and FqMerger were used to merge the filtered high-quality paired reads into contigs. BLAST was used to align contigs to IMGT TRBV, TRBD and TRBJ reference genes, and CDR3 was defined according to IMGT. Clonotypes above 0.1% frequency were classified as highly expanded clones. Shannon entropy was used to measure repertoire diversity, and the Gini coefficient was used to measure V-J evenness. Clonotypes shared by more than one individual were considered public. Through fastp at Q25 and MiXCR, TCRdb rebuilt clones from the public reads, retaining in-frame beta chains. Rows matching on CDR3 protein sequence are summarized as one entry with the most common DNA and genes. TCRdb, not the original authors, processed these V and J calls. The table for this sample lists about 430,000 distinct CDR3 sequences; about 15% of them were counted only once. The top ten clonotypes cover about 8.2% of the sample.

In the paper's terms, the time point label means: newly diagnosed GD, antithyroid drugs for less than 3 months. For both TCR sequencing and RNA sequencing, RNA was extracted from PBMCs in TRIzol. The diagnosis of Graves' disease followed American Thyroid Association guidelines. The patients came from an endocrinology department in Xi'an, China. Each patient gave approximately 10 milliliters of peripheral blood, collected in an EDTA anticoagulant tube. Ficoll Paque Plus density gradient separation was used to isolate PBMCs, and no further T cell sorting was performed. An Agilent 2100 Bioanalyzer and agarose gel were used to assess RNA quality, and a NanoDrop 2000 was used to measure RNA concentration. Ten or more counts support this clonotype. Its antigen is not yet known. The sample holds no much larger clone one base away, and base qualities are not on file. Beyond this particular receptor, the publication reports: Persistent Graves' disease patients showed lower TCR Shannon entropy and fewer highly expanded clones than newly diagnosed patients, suggesting clonal expansion. A larger number of public clonotypes was shared among persistent patients (about 2,700) than among newly diagnosed patients (around 970). Only the TCR beta chain was sequenced and analyzed. Preferential use of TRBV28, TRBJ1-2 and TRBJ2-5 was observed in persistent disease, whereas TRBV20-1 and TRBJ2-1 were favored in newly diagnosed disease. The authors noted that the small sample size was a limitation that may lower accuracy. Peripheral blood alone was examined, since thyroid tissue, which constituted the primary lesion, could not be accessed.

CDR1 and CDR2, looked up from the germline V gene (reference sequence), are LNHDA and SQIVND. There are 17 amino acids in the CDR3, from cysteine to phenylalanine inclusive. The entry retains the CDR3 DNA only, 51 bases that are in frame from base 1. The germline V and J ends show losses of 3 bases and 4 bases respectively, and no gene match explains 10 bases of the junction. This sample was also put to use in a study of T cells in Graves' hyperthyroidism and ophthalmopathy. As noted in the second study: Stable Graves' hyperthyroidism was defined as no progression to ophthalmopathy during 18 months of follow-up. Hyperthyroidism patients were newly diagnosed, had a disease duration of under 2 months, and were aged 18 to 65 years. Any patient with an uncontrolled infection, another autoimmune disease, pregnancy or lactation was excluded. Diagnoses were based on clinical symptoms, serum thyroxine and TRAb, thyroid ultrasound and orbital computed tomography. A first-round RT-PCR of the TCR CDR3 used the HTBI primer set with the Qiagen OneStep RT-PCR kit. Most expanded thyroid clonotypes (frequency above 0.001) were also detected in blood, suggesting blood repertoires may reflect thyroid immune responses. A 13 V-J signature model separated ophthalmopathy from stable hyperthyroidism, with roughly 88% sensitivity and 81.08% specificity in cross-validation and 80%/75% in testing. In validation, the model predicted progression to ophthalmopathy a median of around 6.5 months before onset, with roughly 70% sensitivity and around 76% specificity. To identify distinguishing TCR V-J signatures, a discovery cohort of about 100 patients was used, comprising 40 to 45 with Graves' ophthalmopathy and about 59 with stable Graves' hyperthyroidism. Whether ophthalmopathy could be predicted prospectively was tested in an independent validation cohort made up of approximately 19 hyperthyroidism patients plus 17 patients who later progressed to ophthalmopathy. The approximately 98 discovery patients were randomly divided into training and test sets at a 7:3 ratio. In over five Graves' hyperthyroidism patients, the study also compared T-cell repertoires from thyroid tissue with T-cell repertoires from blood. After sampling, hyperthyroidism patients received methimazole starting at 30 mg daily, and ophthalmopathy patients received high-dose intravenous methylprednisolone. Libraries were constructed in a second round of multiplex PCR, after which size selection and purification were carried out. Sequencing of the libraries was done on an Illumina HiSeq2000 using paired-end 100 bp reads. Raw data were processed with SOAPnuke, discarding reads with adapters, uncalled bases, mean Phred below 15, or no exact constant-primer or identifier match. COPE v1.2.5 was used to merge high-quality paired reads, and clonotypes were defined as unique nucleotide sequences. Clonotypes were aligned to IMGT TRBV, TRBD and TRBJ reference segments using MiTCR v1.1. The analysis was restricted to V-J combinations with a frequency above 0.0001, which together covered 99.2% of the repertoires. A TCS score was defined as the ratio of F50 (clonal expansion) to E x V (chaos), with BLOSUM62-based TCRdist applied between CDR3 peptides within each V-J. Welch's t-statistics and random forest reduced several hundred V-J features to around 14, which were used in a naive Bayes classifier (R e1071). Sample size was not statistically predetermined, and investigators were not blinded to group allocation. According to the paper, TCR Vbeta CDR3 sequencing was carried out on over 130 peripheral blood samples, which came from over 40 ophthalmopathy, 75 or so hyperthyroidism and roughly 17 progressor patients.

The sample consisted of peripheral blood mononuclear cells (PBMCs), taken at new diagnosis, from a patient treated with antithyroid drugs. The TCR sequence derives from a woman aged 40 to 50 with Graves disease. Donor details come from another sample of the same person, matched by shared clones. The chain joins TRBV19 to TRBJ2-1, and 9 junction bases match TRBD2. The nucleotide sequence reads TGTGCCAGTAGTATTAGACTAGCGGCCGGGGGGTACAATGAGCAGTTCTTC. Protein translation: CASSIRLAAGGYNEQFF.